This is a list of T cell receptor beta chains from one sample in a study of post-analysis software for immune sequencing data. A single record per CDR3 protein comes from TCRdb applying MiXCR to the PCR reads. The sample holds roughly 800,000 distinct CDR3 sequences, about 50% seen once. Sample: blood. The receptor source for this set is a girl aged 5 to 17 with multiple sclerosis. Both conserved end residues are part of each CDR3. The D gene is left open where the match is weak. Clone size, where shown, is once, few, many, or a class for clones that have expanded.

V gene,D gene,J gene,clone size,CDR3 DNA,CDR3 protein
TRBV6-8,TRBD2,TRBJ2-3,NA,TGTGCCAGCAGTTACTTGGCGGGGGATCCCACAGATACGCAGTATTTT,CASSYLAGDPTDTQYF
TRBV6-5,TRBD1,TRBJ2-3,many,TGTGCCAGCAGTTACAGGGGACAGGGGGATACGCAGTATTTT,CASSYRGQGDTQYF
TRBV7-9,TRBD1,TRBJ2-5,few,TGTGCCAGCAGCTTATCGGGAACAGGGGCACCACAAGAGACCCAGTACTTC,CASSLSGTGAPQETQYF
TRBV5-1,TRBD1,TRBJ1-2,NA,TGCGCCAGCCAACAGGGGGCGGGTATCTATGGCTACACCTTC,CASQQGAGIYGYTF
TRBV29-1,NA,TRBJ1-2,NA,TGCAGCGTTGAAAACGGACCGGCCACCAACTATGGCTACACCTTC,CSVENGPATNYGYTF
TRBV20-1,NA,TRBJ2-1,NA,TGCAGTGCTAGAGTGGGAGGTGGCTACAATGAGCAGTTCTTC,CSARVGGGYNEQFF
TRBV6-6,TRBD1,TRBJ2-3,NA,TGTGCCAGCAGCCCACTTGGGACAGGGGGCACAGATACGCAGTATTTT,CASSPLGTGGTDTQYF
TRBV7-3,TRBD2,TRBJ2-1,NA,TGTGCCAGCAGCTTAGCCGGGACTAGTGTCGACAATGAGCAGTTCTTC,CASSLAGTSVDNEQFF
TRBV5-1,NA,TRBJ1-1,NA,TGCGCCAGCAGCTTGGAAACAGGGACTGAAGCTTTCTTT,CASSLETGTEAFF
TRBV20-1,NA,TRBJ2-7,NA,TGCAGTGCCTCGACATGGGGCCGTGCATCCTACGAGCAGTACTTC,CSASTWGRASYEQYF
TRBV7-3,TRBD2,TRBJ2-3,NA,TGTGCCAGCAGCTTATACGGCGGGAGGGCCGGCGCAGATACGCAGTATTTT,CASSLYGGRAGADTQYF
TRBV20-1,TRBD2,TRBJ2-3,NA,TGCAGTGCTAGAATCGGGGGGAGCACAGATACGCAGTATTTT,CSARIGGSTDTQYF
TRBV20-1,NA,TRBJ1-4,NA,TGCAGTGGTGCGGGACCAACTAATGAAAAACTGTTTTTT,CSGAGPTNEKLFF
TRBV12-3/TRBV12-4,TRBD2,TRBJ2-3,NA,TGTGCCAGCAGTTTATGGGGACTAGCGGGAGTAGATACGCAGTATTTT,CASSLWGLAGVDTQYF
TRBV10-3,TRBD1,TRBJ2-7,NA,TGTGCCATCAGTACCGGGACAGGGGGCTCCGAGCAGTACTTC,CAISTGTGGSEQYF
TRBV6-5,NA,TRBJ2-5,NA,TGTGCCAGCAGTTACCCGACAGAGCCACGGACCCAGTACTTC,CASSYPTEPRTQYF
TRBV20-1,TRBD2,TRBJ2-3,NA,TGCAGTGCTAGAGATCCGAAGACTAGCGGGTGGGGCTCCACAGATACGCAGTATTTT,CSARDPKTSGWGSTDTQYF
TRBV29-1,NA,TRBJ2-4,NA,TGCAGCGTTCGTGGTCAGGGCCAAAACATTCAGTACTTC,CSVRGQGQNIQYF
TRBV29-1,NA,TRBJ2-1,NA,TGCAGCGTTGCTGGGGGTGGGAATGGGCAGTTCTTC,CSVAGGGNGQFF
TRBV3-1,NA,TRBJ2-3,few,TGTGCCAGTAGCCCGGCCTCAGATACGCAGTATTTT,CASSPASDTQYF
TRBV7-2,NA,TRBJ2-3,NA,TGTGCCAGCAGCTCCCGGGGCCCGCCAGATACGCAGTATTTT,CASSSRGPPDTQYF
TRBV12-3/TRBV12-4,TRBD1,TRBJ2-1,once,TGTGCCAGCATTGACCGGGACAGGGTGTTCAATGAGCAGTTCTTC,CASIDRDRVFNEQFF
TRBV5-1,NA,TRBJ2-1,few,TGCGCCAGCAGCCTCCTGGGACCAATATACAATGAGCAGTTCTTC,CASSLLGPIYNEQFF
TRBV7-8,NA,TRBJ2-1,NA,TGTGCCAGCAGCTCAGGCGGAGACAATGAGCAGTTCTTC,CASSSGGDNEQFF
TRBV12-3/TRBV12-4,NA,TRBJ2-7,once,TGTGCCAGCAGTGCGGGGCGAAGAACCTACGAGCAGTACTTC,CASSAGRRTYEQYF
TRBV5-1,NA,TRBJ2-7,NA,TGCGCCGGCAGCTTGGCTTCGGATAGTGGCGAGCAGTACTTC,CAGSLASDSGEQYF
TRBV29-1,NA,TRBJ2-5,few,TGCAGCGTTGAACAGGGCTGGCAAGAGACCCAGTACTTC,CSVEQGWQETQYF
TRBV6-1,NA,TRBJ2-4,few,TGTGCCAGCAGTGAAGACGGCGAGAAGGGCATTCAGTACTTC,CASSEDGEKGIQYF
TRBV2,NA,TRBJ2-5,NA,TGTGCCAGCAGGCTAACTAGGGAAGAGACCCAGTACTTC,CASRLTREETQYF
TRBV4-1,NA,TRBJ2-4,NA,TGCGCCAGCAGCCAAGATGTAAACATTCAGTACTTC,CASSQDVNIQYF
TRBV7-2,TRBD1,TRBJ2-7,NA,TGTGCCAGCAGCACGGCTTCAGGGGGCATGTTCCACGAGCAGTACTTC,CASSTASGGMFHEQYF
TRBV5-1,TRBD2,TRBJ2-7,NA,TGCGCCAGCAGCCCTAGGACTAGCGGGGGGTCTAATGCCTACGAGCAGTACTTC,CASSPRTSGGSNAYEQYF